These 15 T cell receptor beta chains came from one sample sequenced in a study of somatic mutations in cytotoxic T cells in rheumatoid arthritis. Libraries were prepared by immunoSEQ multiplex PCR; TCRdb keeps only in-frame clonotypes and omits some of them. The sample yields 25,000 to 30,000 clones, 82% seen once. Sequenced sample: CD8+ T cells sorted from blood. The receptors come from a man over 45 in good health.

This rearrangement joins TRBV25-1 to TRBJ1-1; a weak D match, TRBD1 (5 bases). V lost 5 bases and J lost 1, with 14 bases in between. The CDR3 consists of 15 residues. Germline CDR1 and CDR2: MGHDK and SYGVNS. In nucleotides, the CDR3 is TGTGCCAGCAGTAGAAGCGACAGAGCGAACACTGAAGCTTTCTTT. Encoded protein: CASSRSDRANTEAFF.

This chain links TRBV2 with TRBJ1-1; no clear D gene. The CDR3 is 14 amino acids. V gave up 8 bases and J gave up 0 bases, with 13 bases separating them. Germline-derived CDR1 and CDR2 are SNHLY and FYNNEI. The CDR3, as DNA: TGTGCCAGCGACCTAGGACGGTTGAACACTGAAGCTTTCTTT. It is translated as CASDLGRLNTEAFF.

V gene TRBV13 combines with J gene TRBJ2-1; no firm D call. In germline, CDR1 is PRHDT, CDR2 FYEKMQ (reference sequence). V gave up 0 bases and J gave up 5 bases, with 5 bases separating them. The CDR3 has 13 amino acids. As DNA, the CDR3 is TGTGCCAGCAGCTTAGGACAGAACAATGAGCAGTTCTTC. As protein: CASSLGQNNEQFF.

CDR3 sequence (DNA): TGTGCCAGCAGTGGCCTACAGGGGTACCAAGAGACCCAGTACTTC. Protein sequence: CASSGLQGYQETQYF. The J gene is TRBJ2-5, the V gene TRBV6-1, with 7 bases identical to TRBD1. With 4 bases clipped from V and 0 bases from J, the junction kept 5 bases outside the gene matches. CDR3 length equals 15 residues. Germline V gene lookup returns CDR1 MNHNS and CDR2 SASEGT.

This clone was seen only a few times. The chain carries TRBV10-3 and TRBJ1-1; tentatively, D is TRBD1 (6 bases). CDR1 is ENHRY and CDR2 is SYGVKD in the germline V gene. Trimming took off 6 bases at V and 1 base at J, with 12 bases between the two ends. The CDR3 spans 14 residues. CDR3 nucleotides: TGTGCCATCAGGTTGGGCAGGGGGAACACTGAAGCTTTCTTT. The encoded protein is CAIRLGRGNTEAFF.

The V gene is TRBV5-1, the J gene TRBJ2-7; weak D call: TRBD2 (6 bases). CDR3 length equals 15 residues. V lost 0 bases and J lost 3, with 13 bases in between. Germline V gene sequence: CDR1 SGHRS, CDR2 YFSETQ. CDR3 bases: TGCGCCAGCAGCTTGGTTGGGGACTTCCACTACGAGCAGTACTTC. Protein product: CASSLVGDFHYEQYF.

This clone was recorded only once. The rearrangement joins TRBV19 to TRBJ1-5; no firm D call. The CDR3 loop spans 15 amino acids. V lost 4 bases, J lost 3 bases, and 13 bases lay in between. The germline V gene encodes CDR1 LNHDA and CDR2 SQIVND (reference sequence). The CDR3, as DNA: TGTGCCAGTAGTACTAAGGCGGGGTACAATCAGCCCCAGCATTTT. It is translated as CASSTKAGYNQPQHF. The full variable domain, its missing parts supplied by reference TRBV19 and TRBJ1-5, is DGGITQSPKYLFRKEGQNVTLSCEQNLNHDAMYWYRQDPGQGLRLIYYSQIVNDFQKGDIAEGYSVSREKKESFPLTVTSAQKNPTAFYLCASSTKAGYNQPQHFGDGTRLSIL.

This chain uses TRBV28 with TRBJ2-7; weak D call: TRBD2 (6 bases). The V end was cut by 5 bases, the J end by 2 bases, with 13 bases between. The CDR3 spans 14 residues. The germline V gene has CDR1 MDHEN and CDR2 SYDVKM. In DNA form, the CDR3 reads TGTGCCAGCAGTGCCGGACGGGGGACCTACGAGCAGTACTTC. It encodes CASSAGRGTYEQYF.

This sequence joins TRBV7-9 and TRBJ2-7, with 11 bases lining up with TRBD1. Trimming cost V 5 bases and J 3 bases; bases outside gene matches: 6. The CDR3 runs 15 residues. Germline V gives CDR1 SEHNR, CDR2 FQNEAQ (reference sequence). Here the CDR3 reads CASSNPGQGDYEQYF. Here the CDR3 DNA reads TGTGCCAGCAGCAATCCGGGACAGGGGGACTACGAGCAGTACTTC.

The chain joins TRBV9 to TRBJ2-1; TRBD2 aligns across 11 bases. The CDR3 sequence is 18 residues long. Losses at the gene ends were 4 bases for V and 1 base for J; bases not matched to a gene: 10. From germline, CDR1 is SGDLS and CDR2 YYNGEE. The CDR3 spells CASSPRTSGPFSYNEQFF. CDR3 sequence (DNA): TGTGCCAGCAGCCCCCGGACTAGCGGGCCCTTTTCCTACAATGAGCAGTTCTTC.

The chain recombines TRBV5-4 with TRBJ2-7, with 7 positions matching TRBD1. There are 13 residues in the CDR3. The V segment lost 4 bases and the J segment 3 bases; nucleotides outside the gene matches: 4. From germline, CDR1 is SGHNT and CDR2 YYREEE (reference sequence). The CDR3 region is CASSRRGYYEQYF. The CDR3 bases are TGTGCCAGCAGCCGCAGGGGGTACTACGAGCAGTACTTC.

The CDR3 loop reads CASSLQRGTRRTEQYF. The CDR3 region has the DNA TGCGCCAGCAGCCTCCAAAGGGGGACAAGAAGAACCGAGCAGTACTTC. This sequence joins TRBV4-1 and TRBJ2-7; possible D gene TRBD1, 6 bases. Germline lookup yields CDR1 MGHRA and CDR2 YSYEKL. The ends were cut back, 4 bases at V and 6 bases at J, with 22 bases in the middle. There are 16 residues in the CDR3.

This clone was seen a handful of times. Different DNA sequences within this sample yield the same CDR3. J is TRBJ1-2 and V is TRBV18; D gene unclear. The length of the CDR3 is 14 residues. Germline V gene data show CDR1 as KGHSH and CDR2 as LQKENI. V was clipped by 2 bases and J by 2 bases, with 9 bases between them. CDR3 sequence: CASSPGSSNYGYTF. The CDR3 DNA reads TGTGCCAGCTCACCAGGGTCTTCAAACTATGGCTACACCTTC.

This rearrangement joins TRBV13 to TRBJ2-7, with 8 bases that match TRBD1. Germline-derived CDR1 and CDR2 are PRHDT and FYEKMQ (reference sequence). With 4 bases clipped from V and 3 bases from J, the junction kept 11 bases outside the gene matches. This CDR3 contains 16 residues. The CDR3 spells CASSWGLGQGVYEQYF. DNA for the CDR3: TGTGCCAGCAGCTGGGGGTTAGGACAGGGTGTCTACGAGCAGTACTTC.

This clone appeared a single time. The DNA for the CDR3 is TGTGCCAGCAGCCAAGATTCGCTAGCGCCCACAAAAGAGACCCAGTACTTC. This translates into CASSQDSLAPTKETQYF. The rearrangement joins TRBV14 to TRBJ2-5, with D possibly matching TRBD2 (6 bases). From germline, CDR1 is SGHDN and CDR2 FVKESK. Trimming pared 0 bases from V and 3 bases from J, leaving 17 bases between. The CDR3 length is 17 residues. The full variable domain, with the rest looked up from reference TRBV14 and TRBJ2-5, is EAGVTQFPSHSVIEKGQTVTLRCDPISGHDNLYWYRRVMGKEIKFLLHFVKESKQDESGMPNNRFLAERTGGTYSTLKVQPAELEDSGVYFCASSQDSLAPTKETQYFGPGTRLLVL.